This T cell receptor beta chain was obtained from a study of naive and memory T cell subsets. Study conclusions and caveats: TCR counts from RNA may reflect activation-linked expression changes. In CD4 and CD8 cells, diversity dropped from naive through EMRA.

About this clonotype itself: Its specificity is not known.

Two oligonucleotides, mixed equimolar, formed the beta constant-region primer covering TRBC1 and TRBC2. In TCRdb, the UMI-ligation and nested PCR reads were re-called with MiXCR into one record per CDR3 protein. The sample consists of some 28,000 distinct CDR3 sequences, about 10% of them appearing once. Trimming shortened V by 2 bases and J by 8 bases, and 23 bases separated the two germline ends. This CDR3 is built from 17 residues. Germline values: CDR1 MNHNS, CDR2 SASEGT. Sorting gates: effector memory CD45RA-CD27-, EMRA CD45RA+CD27-. Specimen: effector memory CD4+ T cells from blood. Indicated subset: effector memory, CD45RA- CD27-. The chain is built from TRBV6-1 and TRBJ2-3; D is uncertain. This sequence originates from a human donor in good health. The CDR3 is CASSERPAPNPRPTQYF. The CDR3 bases are TGTGCCAGCAGTGAAAGGCCAGCGCCCAACCCACGCCCTACGCAGTATTTT.